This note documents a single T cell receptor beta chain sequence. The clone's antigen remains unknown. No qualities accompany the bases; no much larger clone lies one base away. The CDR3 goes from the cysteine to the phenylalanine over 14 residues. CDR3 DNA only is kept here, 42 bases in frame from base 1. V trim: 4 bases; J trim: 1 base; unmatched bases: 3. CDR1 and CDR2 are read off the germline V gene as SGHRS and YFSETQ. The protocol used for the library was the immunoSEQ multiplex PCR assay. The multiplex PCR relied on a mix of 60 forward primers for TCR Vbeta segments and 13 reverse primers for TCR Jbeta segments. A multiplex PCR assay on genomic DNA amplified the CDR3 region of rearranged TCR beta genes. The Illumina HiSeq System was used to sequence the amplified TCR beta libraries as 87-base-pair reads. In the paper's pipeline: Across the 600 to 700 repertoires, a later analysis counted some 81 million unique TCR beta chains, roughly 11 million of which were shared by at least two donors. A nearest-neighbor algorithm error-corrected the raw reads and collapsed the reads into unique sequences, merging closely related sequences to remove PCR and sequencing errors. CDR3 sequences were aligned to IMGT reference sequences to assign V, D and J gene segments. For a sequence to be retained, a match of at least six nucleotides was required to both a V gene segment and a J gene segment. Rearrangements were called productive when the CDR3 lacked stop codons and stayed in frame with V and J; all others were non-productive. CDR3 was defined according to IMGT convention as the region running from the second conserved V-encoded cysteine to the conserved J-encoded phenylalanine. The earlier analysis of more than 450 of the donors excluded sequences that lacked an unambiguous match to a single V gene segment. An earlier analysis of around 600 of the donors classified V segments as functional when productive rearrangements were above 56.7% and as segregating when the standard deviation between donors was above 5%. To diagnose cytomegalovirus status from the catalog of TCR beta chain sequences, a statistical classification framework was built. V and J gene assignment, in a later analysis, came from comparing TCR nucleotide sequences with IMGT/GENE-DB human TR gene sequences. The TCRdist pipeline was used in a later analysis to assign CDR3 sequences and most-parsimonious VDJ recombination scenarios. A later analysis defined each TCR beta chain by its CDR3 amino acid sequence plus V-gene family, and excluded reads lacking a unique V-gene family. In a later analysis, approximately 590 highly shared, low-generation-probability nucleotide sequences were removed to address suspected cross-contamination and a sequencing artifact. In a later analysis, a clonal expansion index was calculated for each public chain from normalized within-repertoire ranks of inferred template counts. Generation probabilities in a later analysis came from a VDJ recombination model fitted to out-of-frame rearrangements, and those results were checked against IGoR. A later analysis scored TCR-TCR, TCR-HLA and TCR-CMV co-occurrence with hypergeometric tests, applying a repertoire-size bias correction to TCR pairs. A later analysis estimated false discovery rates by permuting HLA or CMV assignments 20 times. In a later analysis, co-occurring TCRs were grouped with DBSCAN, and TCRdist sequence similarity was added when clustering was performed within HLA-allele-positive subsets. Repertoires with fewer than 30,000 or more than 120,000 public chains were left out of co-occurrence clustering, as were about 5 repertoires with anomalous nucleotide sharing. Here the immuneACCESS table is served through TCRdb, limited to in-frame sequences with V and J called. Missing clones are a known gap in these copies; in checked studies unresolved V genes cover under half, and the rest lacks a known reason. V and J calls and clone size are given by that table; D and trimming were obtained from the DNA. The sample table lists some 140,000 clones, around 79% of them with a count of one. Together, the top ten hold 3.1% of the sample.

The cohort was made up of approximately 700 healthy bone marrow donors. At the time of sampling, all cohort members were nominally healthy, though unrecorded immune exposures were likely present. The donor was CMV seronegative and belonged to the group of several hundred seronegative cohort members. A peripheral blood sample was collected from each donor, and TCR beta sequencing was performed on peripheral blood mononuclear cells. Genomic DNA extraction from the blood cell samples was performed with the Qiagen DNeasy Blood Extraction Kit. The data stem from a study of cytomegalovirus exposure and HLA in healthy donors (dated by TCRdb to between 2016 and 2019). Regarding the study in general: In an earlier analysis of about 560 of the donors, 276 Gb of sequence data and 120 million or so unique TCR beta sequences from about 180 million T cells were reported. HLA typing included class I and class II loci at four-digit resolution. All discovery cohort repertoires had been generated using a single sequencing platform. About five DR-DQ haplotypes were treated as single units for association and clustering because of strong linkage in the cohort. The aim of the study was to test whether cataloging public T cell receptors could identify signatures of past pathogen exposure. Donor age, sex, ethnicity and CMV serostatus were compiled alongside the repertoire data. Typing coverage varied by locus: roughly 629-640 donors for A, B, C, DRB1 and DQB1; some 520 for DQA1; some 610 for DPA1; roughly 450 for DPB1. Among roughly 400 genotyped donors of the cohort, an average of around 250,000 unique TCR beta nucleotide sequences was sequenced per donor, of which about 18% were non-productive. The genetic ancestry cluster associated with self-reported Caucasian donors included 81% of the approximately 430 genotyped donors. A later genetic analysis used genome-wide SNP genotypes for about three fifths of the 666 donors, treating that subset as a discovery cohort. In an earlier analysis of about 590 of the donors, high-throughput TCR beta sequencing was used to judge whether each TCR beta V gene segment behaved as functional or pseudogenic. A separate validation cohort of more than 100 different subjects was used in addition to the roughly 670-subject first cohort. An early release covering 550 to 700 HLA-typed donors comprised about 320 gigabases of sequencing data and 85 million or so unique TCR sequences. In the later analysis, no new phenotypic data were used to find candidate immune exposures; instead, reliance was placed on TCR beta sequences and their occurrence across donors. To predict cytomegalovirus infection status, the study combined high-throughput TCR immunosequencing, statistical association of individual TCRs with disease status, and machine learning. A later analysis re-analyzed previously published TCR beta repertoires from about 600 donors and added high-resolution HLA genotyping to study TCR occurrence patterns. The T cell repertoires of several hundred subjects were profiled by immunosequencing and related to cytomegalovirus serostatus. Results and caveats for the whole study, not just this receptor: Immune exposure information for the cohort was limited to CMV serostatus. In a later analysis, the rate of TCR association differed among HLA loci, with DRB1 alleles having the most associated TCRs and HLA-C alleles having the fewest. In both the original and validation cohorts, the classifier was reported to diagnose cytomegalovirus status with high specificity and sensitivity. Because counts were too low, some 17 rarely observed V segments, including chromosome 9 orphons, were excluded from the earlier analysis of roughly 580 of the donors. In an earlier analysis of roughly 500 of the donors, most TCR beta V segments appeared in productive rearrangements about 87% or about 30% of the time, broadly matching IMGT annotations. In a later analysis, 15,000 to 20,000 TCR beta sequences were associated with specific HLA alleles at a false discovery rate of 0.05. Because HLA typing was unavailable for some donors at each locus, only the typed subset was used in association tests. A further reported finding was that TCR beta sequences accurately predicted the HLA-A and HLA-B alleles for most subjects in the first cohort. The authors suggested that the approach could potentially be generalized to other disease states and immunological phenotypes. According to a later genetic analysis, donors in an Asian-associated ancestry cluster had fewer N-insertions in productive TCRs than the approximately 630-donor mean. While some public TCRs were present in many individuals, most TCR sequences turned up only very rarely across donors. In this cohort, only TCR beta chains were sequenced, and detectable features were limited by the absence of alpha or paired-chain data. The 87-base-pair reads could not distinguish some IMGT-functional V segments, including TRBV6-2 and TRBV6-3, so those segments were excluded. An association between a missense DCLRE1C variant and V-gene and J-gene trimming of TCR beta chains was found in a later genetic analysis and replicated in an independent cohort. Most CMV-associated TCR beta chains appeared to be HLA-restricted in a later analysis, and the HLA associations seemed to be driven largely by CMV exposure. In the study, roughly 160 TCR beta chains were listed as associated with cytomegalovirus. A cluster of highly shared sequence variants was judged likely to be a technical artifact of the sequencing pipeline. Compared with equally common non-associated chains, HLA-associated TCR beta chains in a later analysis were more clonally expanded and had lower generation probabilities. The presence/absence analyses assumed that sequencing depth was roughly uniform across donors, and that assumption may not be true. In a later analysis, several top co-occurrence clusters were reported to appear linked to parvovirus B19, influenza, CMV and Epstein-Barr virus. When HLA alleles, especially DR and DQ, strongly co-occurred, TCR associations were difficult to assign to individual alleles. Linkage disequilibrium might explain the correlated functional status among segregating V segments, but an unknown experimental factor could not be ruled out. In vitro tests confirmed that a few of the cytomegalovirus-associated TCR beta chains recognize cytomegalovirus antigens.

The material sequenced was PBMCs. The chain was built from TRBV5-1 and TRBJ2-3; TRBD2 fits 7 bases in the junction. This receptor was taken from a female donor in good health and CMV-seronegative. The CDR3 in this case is CASSGGRGTDTQYF. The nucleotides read TGCGCCAGCAGCGGAGGGAGGGGCACAGATACGCAGTATTTT. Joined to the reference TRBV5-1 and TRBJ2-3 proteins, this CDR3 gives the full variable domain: KAGVTQTPRYLIKTRGQQVTLSCSPISGHRSVSWYQQTPGQGLQFLFEYFSETQRNKGNFPGRFSGRQFSNSRSEMNVSTLELGDSALYLCASSGGRGTDTQYFGPGTRLTVL.